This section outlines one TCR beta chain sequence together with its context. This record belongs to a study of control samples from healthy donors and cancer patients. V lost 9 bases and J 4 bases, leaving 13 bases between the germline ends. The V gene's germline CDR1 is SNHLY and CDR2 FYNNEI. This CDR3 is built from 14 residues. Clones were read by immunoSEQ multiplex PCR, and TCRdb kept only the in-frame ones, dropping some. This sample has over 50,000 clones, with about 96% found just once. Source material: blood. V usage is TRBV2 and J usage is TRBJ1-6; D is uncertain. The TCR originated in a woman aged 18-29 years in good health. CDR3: CARKTEGYNSPLHF. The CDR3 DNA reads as TGTGCCAGAAAAACCGAGGGTTATAATTCACCCCTCCACTTT.